The 2 T cell receptor beta chains below come from one sample, sequenced in a study of T cell responses to AZD1222 COVID-19 vaccine. Libraries were prepared by immunoSEQ multiplex PCR; TCRdb keeps only in-frame clonotypes and omits some of them. This repertoire shows tens of thousands of clones, 90% found once; its top ten account for roughly 5%. The material sequenced was peripheral blood, taken on day 0 of AZD1222 vaccination. The receptors come from an adult in good health.

The chain recombines TRBV19 with TRBJ1-5, with 9 bases lining up with TRBD1. The J segment lost 5 bases and the V segment lost 3 bases, leaving 8 bases of the junction unmatched. The germline CDR1 and CDR2 sequences are LNHDA and SQIVND (reference sequence). CDR3 size: 16 residues. Here the CDR3 DNA reads TGTGCCAGTAGTATTATCGGGACAGGGAATGATCAGCCCCAGCATTTT. Protein: CASSIIGTGNDQPQHF.

This chain joins TRBV11-3 and TRBJ2-5, with D hard to call. The CDR3 has 13 residues. Germline-derived CDR1 and CDR2 are SGHNT and YENEEA. Trimming removed 3 bases at V and 2 bases at J, with 7 bases between. DNA of the CDR3: TGTGCCAGCAGCTTGTACGGGCAAGAGACCCAGTACTTC. It specifies CASSLYGQETQYF.